This T cell receptor beta chain was retrieved from a study of blood T cell repertoires in COVID-19. This clone has just a few counts. The method was immunoSEQ multiplex PCR; TCRdb's version includes in-frame clones alone and lacks a portion of them. The table shows over 40,000 clones, with around 80% occurring only once. Deletions cut 4 bases from V and 7 bases from J, with 13 bases between. CDR1 and CDR2 from the germline V gene are SNHLY and FYNNEI. The CDR3 runs to 14 residues. The TCR originated in a human donor in a cohort sampled during active COVID-19. Sequenced: peripheral blood. V and J are TRBV2 and TRBJ2-2; D is possibly TRBD2 (5 bases). The CDR3 nucleotides read TGTGCCAGCAGTGCGGACTCGGAGTTCGGGGAGCTGTTTTTT. Residues: CASSADSEFGELFF.